A selection of T cell receptor beta chains follows, all from one sample in a study of regulatory T cells in long-lasting Graves disease. In TCRdb, the multiplex PCR reads were re-called with MiXCR into one record per CDR3 protein. The sample includes around 250,000 distinct CDR3 sequences, under 20% of them seen just once. These same data were also listed under a study on T cells in Graves' hyperthyroidism and ophthalmopathy.

The sample consisted of peripheral blood mononuclear cells (PBMCs), taken at new diagnosis, from a patient treated with antithyroid drugs. The source is a woman aged 30 to 39 with Graves disease. Each CDR3 is given without its conserved first and last residue. A D gene is named only where the DNA matches it firmly.

d_call | j_call | v_call | cdr3_aa
- | TRBJ1-6 | TRBV7-9 | ASSLNSPLH
TRBD2 | TRBJ2-3 | TRBV12-3/TRBV12-4 | ASSSVAGAVTDTQY
TRBD1 | TRBJ2-5 | TRBV5-1 | ASSFSDRVQETQY
- | TRBJ1-1 | TRBV30 | ARHRTELNTEAF
- | TRBJ1-2 | TRBV4-2 | ASSQGGTNNYGYT
TRBD1 | TRBJ1-4 | TRBV2 | ASRRQGSNEKLF
- | TRBJ2-2 | TRBV11-2 | ASSFPWVGGARTGELF
TRBD1 | TRBJ2-2 | TRBV13 | ASSLAGQGAGGELF
- | TRBJ1-1 | TRBV7-2 | ASSLVQDSTEAF
- | TRBJ1-4 | TRBV5-1 | ASSWTATNEKLF
- | TRBJ2-7 | TRBV6-9 | ASSYRNYEQY
- | TRBJ2-7 | TRBV6-2/TRBV6-3 | ASSRSNLNYEQY
- | TRBJ2-7 | TRBV3-1 | ASSQGRLLTFSYEQY
TRBD1 | TRBJ2-1 | TRBV5-1 | ASSGGTGVYNEQF
- | TRBJ1-1 | TRBV20-1 | SARGNTEAF
- | TRBJ2-4 | TRBV3-1 | ASSLHGQVGGNIQY
TRBD1 | TRBJ2-3 | TRBV2 | ASSEDRGRTDTQY
- | TRBJ2-7 | TRBV7-9 | ASSPPGRSSYEQY
- | TRBJ2-3 | TRBV11-2 | ASSLTVADTQY
- | TRBJ2-7 | TRBV3-1 | ASSQDYNGYEQY
- | TRBJ1-1 | TRBV10-3 | AISIDVDTEAF
- | TRBJ2-7 | TRBV18 | ASSPPGVPLYYEQY
- | TRBJ1-1 | TRBV7-9 | ASSKSGHLPIWVTEAF
TRBD1 | - | TRBV7-9 | ASNLGDSYEQY
- | TRBJ1-2 | TRBV12-3/TRBV12-4 | ASSARTAFNGYT
TRBD1 | TRBJ1-5 | TRBV12-3/TRBV12-4 | ASTGGQGNQPQH
- | TRBJ1-4 | TRBV5-8 | ASTLSGMVKLF
- | TRBJ1-5 | TRBV6-1 | ASSEAPLSNQPQH
- | TRBJ2-2 | TRBV20-1 | SAKMRGELF
TRBD2 | TRBJ2-7 | TRBV7-6 | ASSSGLAGGLNSYEQY
- | TRBJ2-2 | TRBV12-3/TRBV12-4 | ASRLFSFAGELF
TRBD1 | TRBJ2-3 | TRBV20-1 | SASGTGGIGTDTQY
TRBD1 | TRBJ1-2 | TRBV19 | ASSAGDRPYGYT
- | TRBJ2-7 | TRBV18 | ASSPGASGYEQY
- | TRBJ2-7 | TRBV3-1 | ASSPRLGDEQY
- | TRBJ1-2 | TRBV20-1 | SARVGVGSYT
- | TRBJ2-7 | TRBV7-8 | ASSLVVRLVYEQY
- | TRBJ2-2 | TRBV5-1 | ASSLVAGNTGELF
- | TRBJ2-3 | TRBV2 | ASSGRGVTDTQY
TRBD1 | TRBJ1-5 | TRBV5-1 | ASSISGTGGQPQH
TRBD2 | TRBJ2-3 | TRBV20-1 | SASGGAGVSDTQY
TRBD1 | TRBJ2-2 | TRBV29-1 | SVLSAAGGSGTGELF
- | TRBJ2-7 | TRBV10-3 | AISESEGHPSSYEQY
TRBD2 | TRBJ2-2 | TRBV20-1 | SARSAGGPIATGELF
TRBD2 | TRBJ2-3 | TRBV20-1 | SARGGGWGDTQY
- | TRBJ2-7 | TRBV9 | ASSPRGEGNEQY
- | TRBJ1-4 | TRBV6-1 | ASSGTSGKEKLF